Detailed here is one TCR beta chain. This clone's antigen is unknown. TCRdb records NextSeq 550 as the sequencer. The Human TCR Profiling Kit (MiLaboratory) was used to make UMI-labeled 5' RACE TRB cDNA libraries. The full amount of extracted RNA was used for cDNA synthesis, and the full amount of resulting cDNA was used for PCR amplification. Libraries were prepared in parallel with an identical number of PCR cycles. Turning to the authors' computational methods: With a requirement of at least two reads per UMI, MIGEC and MiXCR extracted about 50,000 +/- 10,000 unique UMI-labeled TRB cDNA molecules per library. On average, each library contained about 40,000 +/- 10,000 functional in-frame TRB CDR3 nucleotide clonotypes without stop codons. After each sample was downsampled to 5000 UMI-labeled TRB molecules, VDJtools was used to calculate diversity metrics such as normalized Shannon-Wiener and Chao1. VDJtools was used to calculate clonotype-size-weighted physicochemical properties of the central five CDR3 residues, namely interaction energy, strength, volume and Kidera factor 4. TCRdb reprocessed the reads and lists each CDR3 protein sequence as a single entry, with no DNA. TCRdb, not the original authors, processed these V and J calls. This sample's table lists tens of thousands of distinct CDR3 sequences. Together, the top ten hold approximately 1% of the sample.

For each CD8+ T cell subset, flow sorting was done in triplicate, and 310,000 or so cells per subset went directly into RLT lysis buffer. To exclude memory contaminants, naive CD8+ T cells were stringently defined as CD45RO-CCR7+CD27+CD95-. Standard density gradient centrifugation was used to isolate peripheral blood mononuclear cells from buffy coats. A FACSAria III was used to flow-sort naive CXCR3-negative and CXCR3-positive CD8+ T cells. An RNeasy Mini Kit was used to extract total RNA from the sorted cells. CDR1 and CDR2 are read off the germline V gene as MGHRA and YSYEKL. The CDR3 spans 16 residues, from the cysteine through the phenylalanine. DNA is not recorded here. The record originates from a study of CXCR3-negative and CXCR3-positive naive CD8 T cells (dated by TCRdb to the late 2010s). Context from the whole study: In total, some 140 million TRB reads were obtained, or roughly 1.5 +/- 0.3 million reads per library. Diversity and physicochemical repertoire analyses covered about a dozen donors pooled from two independent experiments. Naive subsets from about five donors and memory cells from 3 donors were included in the TRBV-TRBJ cluster analysis. Beyond this particular receptor, the publication reports: Compared with CXCR3-negative naive cells, CXCR3-positive naive cells had TRB CDR3s with higher hydrophobicity (lower Kidera factor 4), lower energy, and higher strength and volume indices. Repertoire diversity was comparably high in both naive subsets but much lower in memory CD8+ T cells. Naive CXCR3-negative and CXCR3-positive cells from the same donor showed similar TRBV-TRBJ usage, whereas memory cells showed distinct patterns. Surface CD5, linked to self-reactivity in mice, was comparable between naive subsets; TCR interaction strength was therefore also inferred from TRB CDR3 physicochemical properties. CXCR3 expression partially decreased after cryopreservation, so most assays used freshly isolated PBMCs.

What was sequenced was naive CXCR3- CD8+ T cells from blood. According to the study, the label for this sample's cell subset or site signals: CD45RO-CCR7+CD27+CD95- naive CD8+ T cells lacking CXCR3 (TNR3-). This TCR came from a human donor in good health. Some clones in this sample may be carry-over from other donors' samples. The chain is encoded by TRBV4-1 joined to TRBJ2-1; the D call of TRBD1 rests on TCRdb alone, since no DNA is present to check it. The CDR3 corresponds to CASSQEVQGSYNEQFF.